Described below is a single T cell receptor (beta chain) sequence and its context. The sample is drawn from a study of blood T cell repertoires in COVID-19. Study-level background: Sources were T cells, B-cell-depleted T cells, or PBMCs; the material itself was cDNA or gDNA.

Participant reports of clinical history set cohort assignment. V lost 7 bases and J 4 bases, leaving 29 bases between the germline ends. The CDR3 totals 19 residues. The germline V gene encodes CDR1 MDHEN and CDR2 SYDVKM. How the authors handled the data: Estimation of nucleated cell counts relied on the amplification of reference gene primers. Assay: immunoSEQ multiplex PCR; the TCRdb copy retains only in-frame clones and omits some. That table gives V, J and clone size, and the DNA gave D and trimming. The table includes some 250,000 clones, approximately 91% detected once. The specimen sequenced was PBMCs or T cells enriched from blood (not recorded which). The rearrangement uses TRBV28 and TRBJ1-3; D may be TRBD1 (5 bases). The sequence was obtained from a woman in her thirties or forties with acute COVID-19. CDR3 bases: TGTGCCAGCATCCCCACGGTAGGGGCCACCAACCCCTCGGGAAACACCATATATTTT. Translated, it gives CASIPTVGATNPSGNTIYF.